This is a list of T cell receptor beta chains from one sample in a study of cytomegalovirus exposure and HLA in healthy donors. Repertoires were generated with immunoSEQ multiplex PCR, while TCRdb's copy carries only in-frame clones and drops some. The table has around 78,000 clones, approximately 72% seen once. Sequenced: PBMCs. The receptors derive from a woman aged 35 to 49 in good health and CMV-seropositive. Both conserved end residues are trimmed from each CDR3.

V gene: TRBV6-5; J gene: TRBJ1-1; CDR3 protein: ASSSGGTVDTEAF
V gene: TRBV6-5; J gene: TRBJ1-3; CDR3 protein: ASSYGTGRGNTIY
V gene: TRBV19; J gene: TRBJ2-1; CDR3 protein: ASSVNGGTLNEQF
V gene: TRBV28; J gene: TRBJ2-2; CDR3 protein: AAGQGLGTGELF
V gene: TRBV4-3; J gene: TRBJ2-7; CDR3 protein: ASSQPGQRIYEQY
V gene: TRBV5-5; J gene: TRBJ2-7; CDR3 protein: ASSFLGTGSDEQY
V gene: TRBV6-1; J gene: TRBJ1-6; CDR3 protein: ASSERQESIPLPLH
V gene: TRBV30; J gene: TRBJ2-7; CDR3 protein: AWSYVGGGYEQY
V gene: TRBV5-8; J gene: TRBJ1-2; CDR3 protein: ASSLEGVYGF
V gene: TRBV6-6; J gene: TRBJ2-2; CDR3 protein: ASSSGQGGSGELF
V gene: TRBV28; J gene: TRBJ1-5; CDR3 protein: ASSFGGTGRNQPQH
V gene: TRBV6-1; J gene: TRBJ2-1; CDR3 protein: ASSEWGLNNNEQF
V gene: TRBV12-5; J gene: TRBJ2-1; CDR3 protein: ASGLLPSEREQF
V gene: TRBV30; J gene: TRBJ1-1; CDR3 protein: AWSSQGHTEAF
V gene: TRBV30; J gene: TRBJ2-2; CDR3 protein: AWSVKGGTGELF
V gene: TRBV10-3; J gene: TRBJ1-2; CDR3 protein: AISESSGNYGYT
V gene: TRBV30; J gene: TRBJ2-4; CDR3 protein: AWSTRLAVGLGIQY
V gene: TRBV11-2; J gene: TRBJ2-5; CDR3 protein: ASSLPRDSVIQETQY
V gene: TRBV12-5; J gene: TRBJ2-5; CDR3 protein: ASGIGTVQETQY
V gene: TRBV10-1; J gene: TRBJ2-2; CDR3 protein: ASSEGQGATGELF
V gene: TRBV30; J gene: TRBJ1-4; CDR3 protein: AWSVPGTSREKLF
V gene: TRBV7-9; J gene: TRBJ2-7; CDR3 protein: ASSLNKTSSYEQY
V gene: TRBV2; J gene: TRBJ1-6; CDR3 protein: ASRQQGYSPLH
V gene: TRBV5-1; J gene: TRBJ1-2; CDR3 protein: ASSLDQGAEGYT
V gene: TRBV6-5; J gene: TRBJ1-1; CDR3 protein: ASSYRRREGSEAF
V gene: TRBV27; J gene: TRBJ2-7; CDR3 protein: ASSPRVLREQY
V gene: TRBV30; J gene: TRBJ1-6; CDR3 protein: AWTRQADNSPLH
V gene: TRBV5-1; J gene: TRBJ2-1; CDR3 protein: ASLGTGGSYNEQF
V gene: TRBV28; J gene: TRBJ1-4; CDR3 protein: ASSLTGVNEKLF
V gene: TRBV4-1; J gene: TRBJ2-7; CDR3 protein: ASSQGNGGTSYEQY
V gene: TRBV30; J gene: TRBJ1-5; CDR3 protein: AWSLGADQPQH
V gene: TRBV6-5; J gene: TRBJ1-1; CDR3 protein: ASQKQDFGAF
V gene: TRBV30; J gene: TRBJ2-7; CDR3 protein: AWNTGGLSYEQY
V gene: TRBV19; J gene: TRBJ2-2; CDR3 protein: ASSEQGTGELF
V gene: TRBV4-2; J gene: TRBJ2-6; CDR3 protein: ASSQDPNSGANVLT
V gene: TRBV4-2; J gene: TRBJ2-2; CDR3 protein: ASSQTSGGAPGELF
V gene: TRBV5-1; J gene: TRBJ2-5; CDR3 protein: ASSPTDSLQETQY
V gene: TRBV5-1; J gene: TRBJ2-3; CDR3 protein: ASSGGSYTDTQY
V gene: TRBV11-2; J gene: TRBJ1-4; CDR3 protein: ASSRPGVGEKLF
V gene: TRBV27; J gene: TRBJ2-7; CDR3 protein: ASSLRSGAYEQY
V gene: TRBV5-1; J gene: TRBJ1-3; CDR3 protein: ASSLSGSGNTIY
V gene: TRBV2; J gene: TRBJ1-5; CDR3 protein: ASQQGNSNQPQH
V gene: TRBV30; J gene: TRBJ2-5; CDR3 protein: AWRTGFQETQY
V gene: TRBV6-1; J gene: TRBJ2-5; CDR3 protein: ASSTGGETQY
V gene: TRBV2; J gene: TRBJ2-5; CDR3 protein: ASKVGQAQETQY
V gene: TRBV4-3; J gene: TRBJ2-7; CDR3 protein: ASSQGATRGEQY
V gene: TRBV7-2; J gene: TRBJ2-3; CDR3 protein: ASSFARGGSTDTQY
V gene: TRBV5-8; J gene: TRBJ2-5; CDR3 protein: ASISAGETQY
V gene: TRBV4-3; J gene: TRBJ2-1; CDR3 protein: ASSQEQSNEQF
V gene: TRBV12-5; J gene: TRBJ2-3; CDR3 protein: ASGSSGAGTDTQY
V gene: TRBV29-1; J gene: TRBJ2-2; CDR3 protein: SVGGWTGELF
V gene: TRBV7-2; J gene: TRBJ1-2; CDR3 protein: ASSLVGQNYGYT